Shown below are 18 T cell receptor beta chains from a single sample sequenced in a study of beta chain features in type 1 diabetes. Sequenced material consisted of expressed TCRB transcripts (all of the isolated RNA was reverse transcribed). This table comes from immunoSEQ multiplex PCR, and its TCRdb copy is limited to in-frame clones, with some not included. The sample has under 950,000 clones, 17% seen once. The sample taken for sequencing was naive CD4+ T cells from blood. The receptor set was obtained from a young woman in good health.

The chain couples TRBV7-9 to TRBJ2-7, with 9 bases lining up with TRBD2. CDR3 size: 15 residues. The germline CDR1 and CDR2 sequences are SEHNR and FQNEAQ (reference sequence). J gave up 3 bases and V 1 base, and 4 bases lay outside the gene matches. This chain's CDR3 is CASSLGGLAFYEQYF. The CDR3 DNA reads TGTGCCAGCAGCTTAGGGGGACTAGCATTCTACGAGCAGTACTTC.

The rearrangement links TRBV7-2 to TRBJ2-3; the D is unclear. The CDR3 spans 13 residues. CDR1 SGHTA and CDR2 FQGNSA come from the germline V gene. V lost 6 bases, J lost 4 bases, and 11 bases lay in between. The CDR3 loop is CASRSYGPDTQYF. The CDR3 nucleotides are TGTGCCAGCAGATCTTATGGGCCAGATACGCAGTATTTT.

This clone was detected only a few times. The chain has TRBV6-5 and TRBJ1-2, with a possible D match to TRBD1 (5 bases). Looked up from germline, CDR1 is MNHEY and CDR2 is SVGAGI. V dropped 8 bases and J dropped 5 bases, with 15 bases sitting between them. This CDR3 region has 13 residues. The CDR3 nucleotides read TGTGCCAGCGCGGGACTGGGGGGATATGGCTACACCTTC. This encodes CASAGLGGYGYTF.

The chain uses TRBV5-6 and TRBJ1-4; TRBD1 is a possible D gene (6 bases). This CDR3 has 15 residues. Germline CDR1 SGHDT, CDR2 YYEEEE. V shed 4 bases and J shed 10 bases, with 20 bases lying between them. The CDR3 here is CASSKTTGSMSKLFF. Written as DNA, the CDR3 is TGTGCCAGCAGCAAGACGACAGGTTCCATGTCAAAACTGTTTTTT.

The CDR3 protein is CASSLVRARNNEQFF. Here the CDR3 DNA reads TGTGCCAGCAGCTTAGTTAGGGCCCGAAACAATGAGCAGTTCTTC. The V gene is TRBV11-2, the J gene TRBJ2-1; D remains ambiguous. Trimming shortened V by 1 base and J by 5 bases, and 12 bases separated the two germline ends. This CDR3 has 15 residues. Germline V gene lookup returns CDR1 SGHAT and CDR2 FQNNGV.

The V gene is TRBV6-5, the J gene TRBJ2-1; perhaps TRBD1 as D (6 bases). With 7 bases removed from V and 5 bases from J, the gap between germline ends came to 18 bases. This CDR3 spans 15 amino acids. Germline loops: CDR1 MNHEY, CDR2 SVGAGI. CDR3 nucleotide sequence: TGTGCCAGCACTGCCACAGGGCAGGCCAACAATGAGCAGTTCTTC. It yields the protein CASTATGQANNEQFF.

This clone was seen a handful of times. This chain connects TRBV7-9 to TRBJ2-7; tentatively, D is TRBD1 (6 bases). V gave up 6 bases and J gave up 1 base, with 16 bases separating them. The CDR3 has 15 residues. CDR1 SEHNR and CDR2 FQNEAQ come from the germline V gene (reference sequence). CDR3 region: CASSLDNGQSYEQYF. The CDR3 nucleotides read TGTGCCAGCAGTCTAGATAATGGACAGTCCTACGAGCAGTACTTC.

This clone has a handful of counts. The chain employs TRBV5-1 and TRBJ2-2; D may be TRBD1 or TRBD2 (5 bases each). Germline loops: CDR1 SGHRS, CDR2 YFSETQ. The V end was cut by 3 bases, the J end by 3 bases, with 9 bases between. The CDR3 has 14 amino acids. CDR3 region: CASSSGTHTGELFF. The CDR3 coding sequence is TGCGCCAGCAGCTCCGGGACCCACACCGGGGAGCTGTTTTTT. Full variable domain (missing parts from reference TRBV5-1 and TRBJ2-2): KAGVTQTPRYLIKTRGQQVTLSCSPISGHRSVSWYQQTPGQGLQFLFEYFSETQRNKGNFPGRFSGRQFSNSRSEMNVSTLELGDSALYLCASSSGTHTGELFFGEGSRLTVL.

This clone has only a few counts. The same CDR3 also results from other DNA sequences found in this sample. The V call is TRBV2, the J call TRBJ2-1; D is unclear. The CDR3 runs to 13 residues. CDR1 SNHLY and CDR2 FYNNEI come from the germline V gene. V dropped 6 bases and J dropped 0 bases, with 6 bases sitting between them. The CDR3, as DNA: TGTGCCAGCAGGTCGGGCTCCTACAATGAGCAGTTCTTC. As protein: CASRSGSYNEQFF.

Concerning this clone itself: The DNA is omitted, as the CDR3 cannot be located on it reliably, and the CDR3 follows TCRdb's listing. The chain couples TRBV7-9 to TRBJ1-2. Including both end residues, the CDR3 is 15 amino acids long. Germline loops: CDR1 SEHNR, CDR2 FQNEAQ (reference sequence). CDR3 region: CASSSSRYLNYGYTF.

This clone was picked up a small number of times. The chain carries TRBV20-1 and TRBJ2-3, with D unclear. V lost 3 bases and J lost 6, with 7 bases in between. CDR1 is DFQATT and CDR2 is SNEGSKA in the germline V gene (reference sequence). This CDR3 region has 11 residues. The CDR3 reads CSASLRDTQYF. CDR3 sequence (DNA): TGCAGTGCTAGTTTACGCGATACGCAGTATTTT.

The V and J genes are TRBV6-5 and TRBJ2-1, with D tentatively TRBD1 or TRBD2 (5 bases each). Germline V gene lookup returns CDR1 MNHEY and CDR2 SVGAGI. The V gene lost 6 bases and the J gene lost 0 bases, with 9 bases spanning the gap. CDR3 length: 14 amino acids. CDR3 nucleotides: TGTGCCAGCAGCGCTGGGACCTCCTACAATGAGCAGTTCTTC. This gives the protein CASSAGTSYNEQFF.

The chain carries TRBV14 and TRBJ2-2; D gene ambiguous. The CDR3 runs 14 residues. Germline V gives CDR1 SGHDN, CDR2 FVKESK. V shed 1 base and J shed 0 bases, with 3 bases lying between them. The CDR3 is CASSQATNTGELFF. The DNA for the CDR3 is TGTGCCAGCAGCCAAGCGACGAACACCGGGGAGCTGTTTTTT.

This clone appeared a few times. The genes are TRBV27 and TRBJ2-1; possible D gene TRBD2, 7 bases. The CDR3 covers 15 residues. Trimming shortened V by 7 bases and J by 8 bases, and 21 bases separated the two germline ends. Germline V gene lookup returns CDR1 MNHEY and CDR2 SMNVEV (reference sequence). The CDR3 DNA reads as TGTGCCAGCATTAGGTGGGGGGGCTCTTTGGATGAGCAGTTCTTC. It yields the protein CASIRWGGSLDEQFF.

The gene calls are TRBV9 and TRBJ2-7; 9 bases match TRBD1. This CDR3 contains 15 residues. The germline V gene encodes CDR1 SGDLS and CDR2 YYNGEE. With 2 bases clipped from V and 2 bases from J, the junction kept 5 bases outside the gene matches. CDR3 nucleotides: TGTGCCAGCAGCGTCGGGACAGGGAAGACCTACGAGCAGTACTTC. This codes for CASSVGTGKTYEQYF.

This clone appeared a few times. CDR3 nucleotide sequence: TGTGCCAGCAGCCAAGGGGGGGGTCCTGAAGCTTTCTTT. As protein: CASSQGGGPEAFF. The J gene is TRBJ1-1, the V gene TRBV4-2; D might be TRBD1 (5 bases). Germline V CDR1 and CDR2: LGHNA, YNFKEQ. The germline V and J ends were trimmed by 1 base and 6 bases, with 9 bases remaining between them. The CDR3 has 13 residues.

The gene calls are TRBV7-9 and TRBJ2-1; unclear D gene. The CDR3 has 12 amino acids. Looked up from germline, CDR1 is SEHNR and CDR2 is FQNEAQ (reference sequence). Deletions cut 2 bases from V and 6 bases from J, with 5 bases between. The chain's CDR3 is CASSLRANEQFF. The CDR3 region has the DNA TGTGCCAGCAGCTTACGAGCCAATGAGCAGTTCTTC. Together with reference TRBV7-9 and TRBJ2-1, the CDR3 gives the full variable domain: DTGVSQNPRHKITKRGQNVTFRCDPISEHNRLYWYRQTLGQGPEFLTYFQNEAQLEKSRLLSDRFSAERPKGSFSTLEIQRTEQGDSAMYLCASSLRANEQFFGPGTRLTVL.

This clone showed up just a few times. This chain links TRBV15 with TRBJ2-7; TRBD2 matches 9 bases. V lost 0 bases and J lost 0; bases outside the gene matches: 3. CDR1 is LNHNV and CDR2 is YYDKDF in the germline V gene (reference sequence). The CDR3 runs to 16 residues. This chain's CDR3 is CATSREGSGSSYEQYF. CDR3 in DNA: TGTGCCACCAGCAGAGAGGGTAGCGGGAGCTCCTACGAGCAGTACTTC.